Here is one TCR beta chain with its context. The source of the sample is a study of graft-versus-host responses after intestinal transplantation. Germline assignment: CDR1 LNHDA and CDR2 SQIVND (reference sequence). This CDR3 spans 17 amino acids. Trimming stripped 5 bases from V and 4 bases from J, with 23 bases between. Repertoires were generated with immunoSEQ multiplex PCR, while TCRdb's copy carries only in-frame clones and drops some. This sample carries 30,000 to 40,000 clones, around 83% of them seen once, and the ten largest clones take approximately 3.7%. The starting material was PBMCs, obtained 1070 days after transplant. The chain is built from TRBV19 and TRBJ1-2, with D tentatively TRBD1 (5 bases). The TCR originated in a human patient who received an intestinal transplant, so some T cells may come from the graft donor. The CDR3 spells CASSPPGTLSGRYGYTF. The CDR3 bases are TGTGCCAGTAGTCCCCCCGGGACGCTCTCAGGGCGCTATGGCTACACCTTC.